This T cell receptor (beta chain) derives from a study of prognosis after radiotherapy for stage I lung cancer listed by TCRdb under 2021. In the study overall: Between April 2018 and January 2019, approximately 18 stage I NSCLC patients were enrolled in Nanjing, China. Oligometastatic NSCLC after surgical resection of the primary tumor was present in 5 or 6 patients, while newly diagnosed primary stage I lung tumors were present in roughly 14. Every patient was regarded as medically inoperable, because of comorbidities in about twelve cases and refusal of surgery in about 7 cases. Ages in the cohort of 10 to 15 men and more than 5 women ranged from roughly 53 to 84 years, with a median of 74. Some twelve patients had adenocarcinoma and roughly 7 had squamous cell carcinoma as the tumor histology. Image-guided IMRT or VMAT was used to deliver SBRT in 3 to 5 fractions at a biologically effective dose of at least 100 Gy. In every patient, SBRT was given without any concurrent therapy. Distant metastases were developed by four of the 19 patients after SBRT, at a median of 7 months, whereas no significant progression was observed in the other 15 patients. This study profiled peripheral blood TCR beta repertoires from stage I NSCLC patients before and after stereotactic body radiotherapy and linked the repertoires to distant failure. The study took one blood sample before SBRT and one after SBRT from each of 20 or so patients and sequenced all 38 samples.

All patients had node-negative disease on CT and PET/CT, and none had a history of other malignancies or prior chemotherapy or radiotherapy. At each of the two time points, six milliliters of peripheral venous blood were collected into EDTA tubes. PBMCs were isolated by Ficoll-Paque Plus density-gradient centrifugation. Immediately after collection, samples were stored at -80 degrees C until analysis. This clonotype has ten or more counts. This clone's antigen is unknown. No much larger clonotype is one base removed from it; base qualities were not supplied. Two rounds of multiplex PCR on genomic DNA were used to amplify the TCR beta CDR3 region. The first PCR round used primers specific to each TRBV and TRBJ gene, and the primer sequences were filed in Chinese patent CN105087789A. The second PCR round used universal primers. The Roche High Pure PCR Template Preparation Kit was used to extract genomic DNA from frozen PBMCs. Paired-end sequencing with 151 bp reads was performed on the libraries using an Illumina HiSeq 3000. Turning to the authors' computational methods: CutAdapt was used to discard raw reads that did not contain the multiplex PCR primer sequences. PEAR was used to merge high-quality paired reads into contigs. By aligning each contig to reference sequences, MiXCR assigned the TRB V, D and J gene segments to that contig. To remove sequencing errors, CDR3 sequences were clustered according to base quality and sequence similarity. Diversity was calculated as Shannon entropy divided by the natural log of the number of productive TCR sequences. One minus Shannon entropy divided by the natural log of the number of unique clonotypes was used as the definition of clonality. The Youden index of ROC curves was used to select progression-free survival cut-offs for repertoire metrics, and analyses were performed in R 3.5.3. TCRdb reprocessed the public reads (quality trimming at Q25 with fastp, clone calling with MiXCR) and kept in-frame beta chains. For every CDR3 protein sequence, its rows merge into one entry that carries the most common genes and DNA. The V and J calls reflect TCRdb's pipeline rather than the authors' work. Here the sample has tens of thousands of distinct CDR3 sequences; approximately 25% occur a single time. 25% of the sample lies in the top ten.

Results the study describes overall, beyond this receptor: Differences in TRBV and TRBJ usage frequencies by metastasis status were reportedly observed in two V genes at baseline and in several V and two J genes after SBRT. Post-SBRT Shannon entropy and its change from baseline were lower in patients who developed distant metastases; baseline Shannon entropy was not associated with metastases. No determination of tumor specificity was made for expanded TCR clones. The study was limited by the small cohort and short follow-up, and independent validation of the study findings is required. None of the reported P values were adjusted for multiple comparisons. A decrease in unique TCR clone counts was observed after SBRT (median about 10,000 before versus around 6,900 after; Wilcoxon paired P=0.011).

From cysteine to phenylalanine, the CDR3 is 12 amino acids long. The retained sequence is limited to the CDR3, 36 bases, with the frame set at the first base. In the germline V gene, CDR1 corresponds to MNHNS and CDR2 to SASEGT. Deletion took 7 bases off V and 4 bases off J, with a span of 10 bases between the germline ends. The chain uses TRBV6-1 and TRBJ1-2; no D gene can be assigned with confidence. The sequencing here drew on PBMCs, taken before or after stereotactic body radiation therapy (not recorded which). The origin of this receptor is a donor over 45 with non-small cell lung cancer. The nucleotides read TGTGCCAGCACCCGGCGTCCCTATGGCTACACCTTC. Its protein reads: CASTRRPYGYTF.